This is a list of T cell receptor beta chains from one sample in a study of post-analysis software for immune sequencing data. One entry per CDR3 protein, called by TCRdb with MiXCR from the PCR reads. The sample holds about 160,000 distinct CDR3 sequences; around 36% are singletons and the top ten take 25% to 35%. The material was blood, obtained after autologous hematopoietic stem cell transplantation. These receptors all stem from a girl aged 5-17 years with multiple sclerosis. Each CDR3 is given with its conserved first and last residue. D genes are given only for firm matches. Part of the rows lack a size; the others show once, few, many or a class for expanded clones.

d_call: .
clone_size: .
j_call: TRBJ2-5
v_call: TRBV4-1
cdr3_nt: TGCGCCAGCAGCCAAGTGGCGGAGCGACTCCAAGAGACCCAGTACTTC
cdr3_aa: CASSQVAERLQETQYF

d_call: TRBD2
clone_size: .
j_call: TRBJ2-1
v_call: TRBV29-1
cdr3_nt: TGCAGCGTAGAACCTATGACTAGCGGCGCATCCAATGAGCAGTTCTTC
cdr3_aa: CSVEPMTSGASNEQFF

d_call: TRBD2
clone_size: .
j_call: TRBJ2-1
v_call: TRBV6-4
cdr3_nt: TGTGCCAGCAGTGACTCCGCTCTAGCGGGAGCCAATGAGCAGTTCTTC
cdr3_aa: CASSDSALAGANEQFF

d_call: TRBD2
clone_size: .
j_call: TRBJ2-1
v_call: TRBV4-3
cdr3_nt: TGCGCCAGCAGCCACGGGACTAGACCTTACAATGAGCAGTTCTTC
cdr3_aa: CASSHGTRPYNEQFF

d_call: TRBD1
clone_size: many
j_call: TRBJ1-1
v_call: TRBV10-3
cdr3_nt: TGTGCCATCAGACAGGGGCCAAACACTGAAGCTTTCTTT
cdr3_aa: CAIRQGPNTEAFF

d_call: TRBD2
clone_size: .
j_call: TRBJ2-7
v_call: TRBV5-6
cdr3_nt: TGTGCCAGCAGCTTTGGTAGCGGGAGTATAACCTACGAGCAGTACTTC
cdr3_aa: CASSFGSGSITYEQYF

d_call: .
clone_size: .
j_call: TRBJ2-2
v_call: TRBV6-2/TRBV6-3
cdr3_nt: TGTGCCAGCAGTAAGGACTCGCTCACCGGGGAACTGTTTTTT
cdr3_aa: CASSKDSLTGELFF

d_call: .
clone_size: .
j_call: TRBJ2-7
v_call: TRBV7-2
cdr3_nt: TGTGCCAGCAGCTTACTAGTTGCATTTTCCTACGAGCAGTACTTC
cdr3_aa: CASSLLVAFSYEQYF

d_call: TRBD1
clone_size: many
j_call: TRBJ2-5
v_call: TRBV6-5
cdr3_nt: TGTGCCAGCAGTTCCGACAGGGGGGAGACCCAGTACTTC
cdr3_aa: CASSSDRGETQYF

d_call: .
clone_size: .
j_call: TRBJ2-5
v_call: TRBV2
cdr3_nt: TGTGCCAGCATTCTTTCCGGGAACGTGGAGACCCAGTACTTC
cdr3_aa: CASILSGNVETQYF

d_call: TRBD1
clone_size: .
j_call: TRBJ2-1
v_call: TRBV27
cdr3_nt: TGTGCCAGCAGTTTTTCGACAGGGAGCTCCTACAATGAGCAGTTCTTC
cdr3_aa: CASSFSTGSSYNEQFF

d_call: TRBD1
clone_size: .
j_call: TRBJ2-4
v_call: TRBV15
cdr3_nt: TGTGCCACCAGCGAGAGAGGGGGACAGATATATTCCAAAAACATTCAGTACTTC
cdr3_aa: CATSERGGQIYSKNIQYF

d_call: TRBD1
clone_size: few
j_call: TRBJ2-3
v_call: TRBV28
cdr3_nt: TGTGCCAGCACTCCCGGACAGGGAAACACAGATACGCAGTATTTT
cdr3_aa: CASTPGQGNTDTQYF

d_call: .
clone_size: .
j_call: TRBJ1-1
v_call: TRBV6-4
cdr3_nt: TGTGCCAGCAGCCCCTCACAGGGGAACACTGAAGCTTTCTTT
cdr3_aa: CASSPSQGNTEAFF

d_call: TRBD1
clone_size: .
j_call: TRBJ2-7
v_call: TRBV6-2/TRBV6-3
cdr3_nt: TGTGCCAGCAGTTACTGGGACAGGGATTGGTACGAGCAGTACTTC
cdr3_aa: CASSYWDRDWYEQYF

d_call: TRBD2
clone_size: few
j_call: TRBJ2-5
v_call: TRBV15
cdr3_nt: TGTGCCACCAGCAGAGGAAGCGGGAGGGTCCAAGAGACCCAGTACTTC
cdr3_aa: CATSRGSGRVQETQYF